The clone carrying this T cell receptor (beta chain) was detected once. Authors' processing steps: By means of reference gene primer amplification, nucleated cell counts were estimated. Here immunoSEQ multiplex PCR was the method, and the copy in TCRdb shows in-frame clones only, minus some. V, J and clone size are those of that table, while D and trimming were read from the DNA. The sample records some 200,000 clones, 65% to 90% being singletons. This sample was taken from a study of blood T cell repertoires in COVID-19. Study-level information: PBMCs, B-cell-depleted T cells, or T cells provided the cDNA or gDNA that made up the material.

This TCR was recovered from a woman in her thirties or forties who had recovered from COVID-19. The sequencing sample was made of peripheral blood.

The CDR3 reads CASSMVNRRSYGYTF. The CDR3 nucleotides read TGTGCCAGTAGTATGGTTAACAGAAGAAGCTATGGCTACACCTTC. The chain joins TRBV19 to TRBJ1-2; D is unclear. The CDR3 length is 15 residues. Germline lookup yields CDR1 LNHDA and CDR2 SQIVND (reference sequence). Trimming shortened V by 3 bases and J by 4 bases, and 15 bases separated the two germline ends.